The 23 T cell receptor beta chains given below trace back to one sample, sequenced in a study of blood T cell repertoires in COVID-19. The data were produced by immunoSEQ multiplex PCR, yet TCRdb's version contains in-frame clones alone and is incomplete. The data contain around 240,000 clones, approximately 83% of them singletons. Sequenced sample: peripheral blood. The receptor set was obtained from a woman between 25 and 40 years old who had recovered from COVID-19.

The chain couples TRBV11-3 to TRBJ1-1, with 8 bases lining up with TRBD1. V was pared by 11 bases and J by 4 bases, with 21 bases of the junction left unmatched. The germline CDR1 and CDR2 sequences are SGHNT and YENEEA. The CDR3 runs to 17 residues. The CDR3 sequence: CAPNTLLDRAVTTEAFF. CDR3 nucleotides: TGTGCCCCCAATACCCTTCTGGACAGGGCGGTGACCACTGAAGCTTTCTTT.

The chain carries TRBV27 and TRBJ2-2; the match to TRBD1 covers 12 bases. CDR3 length equals 17 residues. The ends lost 6 bases at V and 1 base at J; junction bases unmatched: 6. Germline CDR1 is MNHEY and CDR2 is SMNVEV (reference sequence). DNA of the CDR3: TGTGCCAGCAGCAGAGGGACAGGGGGCAAGAACACCGGGGAGCTGTTTTTT. The encoded protein is CASSRGTGGKNTGELFF.

The chain couples TRBV4-1 to TRBJ2-3, with D perhaps TRBD2 (6 bases). V gave up 0 bases and J gave up 2 bases, with 12 bases separating them. CDR1 MGHRA and CDR2 YSYEKL come from the germline V gene. The CDR3 covers 16 residues. The CDR3 sequence: CASSQDLGDSTDTQYF. CDR3 bases: TGCGCCAGCAGCCAAGATTTGGGGGACTCCACAGATACGCAGTATTTT.

The chain uses TRBV3-1 (or the pseudogene TRBV3-2) and TRBJ1-5, with D possibly matching TRBD1 (6 bases). CDR3 length: 13 amino acids. Per germline, CDR1 LGHDT and CDR2 YNNKEL (reference sequence). The V gene lost 2 bases and the J gene lost 4 bases, with 6 bases spanning the gap. The CDR3 DNA follows: TGTGCCAGCAGCCAACAGGGGAATCAGCCCCAGCATTTT. It encodes CASSQQGNQPQHF.

The chain couples TRBV18 to TRBJ2-3; 7 bases match TRBD1. CDR3 length: 17 amino acids. The germline gives CDR1 KGHSH, CDR2 LQKENI. With V trimmed by 2 bases and J by 2 bases, 10 bases remained unmatched. In DNA form, the CDR3 reads TGTGCCAGCTCACCAGCAGGGGGACGAGGATACACAGATACGCAGTATTTT. This translates into CASSPAGGRGYTDTQYF.

The J gene is TRBJ1-1, the V gene TRBV7-6; 7 bases line up with TRBD1. CDR1 and CDR2 (germline): SGHVS, FNYEAQ. This CDR3 is built from 14 residues. V shed 5 bases, J shed 5 bases, and the junction held 8 bases outside the gene matches. DNA for the CDR3: TGTGCCAGCAGCACCGGGACAGTTCTAACTGAAGCTTTCTTT. It specifies CASSTGTVLTEAFF.

The chain uses TRBV7-7 and TRBJ2-7; TRBD1 agrees at 7 bases. The J segment lost 6 bases and the V segment lost 1 base, leaving 3 bases of the junction unmatched. CDR3 size: 13 residues. The V gene's germline CDR1 is SSHAT and CDR2 FNYEAQ (reference sequence). CDR3 sequence (DNA): TGTGCCAGCAGCTTAGGCGCAGGGGGCGAGCAGTACTTC. Amino acid sequence: CASSLGAGGEQYF.

This clone was detected a few times. Other nucleotide sequences from this sample produce the same CDR3. The chain couples TRBV7-6 to TRBJ2-3; 8 bases match TRBD2. V shed 1 base, J shed 4 bases, and the junction held 4 bases outside the gene matches. The CDR3 totals 15 residues. The germline V gene has CDR1 SGHVS and CDR2 FNYEAQ. This CDR3 reads CASSLGSGGADTQYF. CDR3 in DNA: TGTGCCAGCAGCTTAGGATCCGGGGGGGCAGATACGCAGTATTTT.

The chain recombines TRBV7-3 with TRBJ1-6, with 7 bases fitting TRBD1. CDR1 SGHTA and CDR2 FQGTGA come from the germline V gene. CDR3 length: 15 amino acids. V lost 2 bases to trimming and J lost 10 bases; unmatched junction nucleotides: 8. In nucleotides, the CDR3 is TGTGCCAGCAGCTTATTAGGGCAGGGGGTCTCACCCCTCCACTTT. Amino acids: CASSLLGQGVSPLHF.

This chain connects TRBV6-5 to TRBJ2-7; D may be TRBD2 (6 bases). V lost 7 bases to trimming and J lost 5 bases, with 9 bases between them. CDR3 length: 11 residues. Germline CDR1 reads MNHEY; CDR2 reads SVGAGI. CDR3 nucleotide sequence: TGTGCCAGCAAGTGGGGGGACGAGCAGTACTTC. It yields the protein CASKWGDEQYF.

Here the CDR3 reads CASSEERTGTDTQYF. CDR3 DNA sequence: TGTGCCAGCAGTGAAGAAAGGACAGGCACAGATACGCAGTATTTT. This chain uses TRBV2 with TRBJ2-3; D might be TRBD1 (6 bases). Trimming took off 1 base at V and 1 base at J, with 9 bases between the two ends. Germline V gene data show CDR1 as SNHLY and CDR2 as FYNNEI. The CDR3 loop spans 15 amino acids. Complete variable domain (other parts from reference TRBV2 and TRBJ2-3): EPEVTQTPSHQVTQMGQEVILRCVPISNHLYFYWYRQILGQKVEFLVSFYNNEISEKSEIFDDQFSVERPDGSNFTLKIRSTKLEDSAMYFCASSEERTGTDTQYFGPGTRLTVL.

The chain is built from TRBV5-1 and TRBJ1-3, with 7 bases aligning to TRBD1. V dropped 0 bases and J dropped 0; count of bases not matched to a gene: 6. CDR3 length: 17 amino acids. Germline CDR1 is SGHRS and CDR2 is YFSETQ. Written as DNA, the CDR3 is TGCGCCAGCAGCTTGGGGGGACAGCGATTCTCTGGAAACACCATATATTTT. Encoded protein: CASSLGGQRFSGNTIYF.

This clone was observed a single time. The J gene is TRBJ2-3, the V gene TRBV24-1; no firm D call. The CDR3 extends over 11 amino acids. Germline V gene sequence: CDR1 KGHDR, CDR2 SFDVKD. Trimming removed 5 bases at V and 3 bases at J, with 2 bases between. CDR3: CATSVTDTQYF. The CDR3 region has the DNA TGTGCCACCAGTGTAACAGATACGCAGTATTTT.

V is TRBV5-1 and J is TRBJ2-7; TRBD2 matches 8 bases. The length of the CDR3 is 16 residues. After removal of 3 bases from V and 6 bases from J, the junction contained 14 bases not matched to a gene. Per the germline V gene, CDR1 is SGHRS and CDR2 is YFSETQ. CDR3: CASSSLGGSGVSEQYF. For the CDR3, the DNA is TGCGCCAGCAGCTCGCTTGGGGGTAGCGGGGTTAGCGAGCAGTACTTC. The full variable domain, with the rest looked up from reference TRBV5-1 and TRBJ2-7, is KAGVTQTPRYLIKTRGQQVTLSCSPISGHRSVSWYQQTPGQGLQFLFEYFSETQRNKGNFPGRFSGRQFSNSRSEMNVSTLELGDSALYLCASSSLGGSGVSEQYFGPGTRLTVT.

This clone was picked up a small number of times. V is TRBV3-1 (or the pseudogene TRBV3-2) and J is TRBJ2-7; 7 bases are a match to TRBD1. This CDR3 comprises 13 residues. Germline lookup yields CDR1 LGHDT and CDR2 YNNKEL (reference sequence). With 0 bases clipped from V and 6 bases from J, the junction kept 2 bases outside the gene matches. In DNA, the CDR3 is TGTGCCAGCAGCCAAGATTGGACAGGCGAGCAGTACTTC. It encodes CASSQDWTGEQYF.

This chain connects TRBV19 to TRBJ2-7, with 8 bases matching TRBD1. After removal of 7 bases from V and 10 bases from J, the junction contained 12 bases not matched to a gene. CDR3 length equals 13 residues. Germline CDR1 and CDR2: LNHDA and SQIVND (reference sequence). The CDR3 loop is CASKETGDTEQYF. In DNA form, the CDR3 reads TGTGCCAGTAAGGAGACAGGGGACACGGAACAGTACTTC.

The V gene is TRBV20-1, the J gene TRBJ2-1; D is perhaps TRBD1 (7 bases). Germline CDR1 DFQATT, CDR2 SNEGSKA (reference sequence). V lost 3 bases and J 6 bases, leaving 18 bases between the germline ends. The CDR3 sequence is 15 residues long. The chain's CDR3 is CSASSLAGGPNEQFF. The CDR3 DNA follows: TGCAGTGCTAGTTCGTTGGCAGGGGGGCCCAATGAGCAGTTCTTC.

The chain joins TRBV6-5 to TRBJ2-3; D is ambiguous. V was shortened by 6 bases and J by 0 bases, with 13 bases between the two germline ends. Germline V gene data show CDR1 as MNHEY and CDR2 as SVGAGI. This CDR3 is 15 amino acids long. CDR3 sequence: CASRAGPTSTDTQYF. The CDR3 coding sequence is TGTGCCAGCAGGGCCGGCCCGACTAGCACAGATACGCAGTATTTT.

The chain carries TRBV7-9 and TRBJ2-1, with a weak D call TRBD2 (6 bases). CDR3 length equals 12 residues. V was shortened by 4 bases and J by 10 bases, with 11 bases between the two germline ends. Germline V gene lookup returns CDR1 SEHNR and CDR2 FQNEAQ (reference sequence). CDR3 loop: CASSSLADEQFF. The CDR3 DNA follows: TGTGCCAGCAGCTCCTTAGCGGACGAGCAGTTCTTC.

The chain carries TRBV21-1 and TRBJ2-7; no DNA check was done on the table's D call, TRBD2. TRBV21-1 is recorded as a pseudogene. The CDR3 is 16 residues long. The CDR3: CASWEVSGGTPYEQYF. The CDR3 DNA reads TGTGCCAGCTGGGAGGTAAGCGGGGGGACCCCCTACGAGCAGTACTTC.

This sequence joins TRBV6-5 and TRBJ2-7, with 7 bases lining up with TRBD2. The CDR3 sequence is 13 residues long. Per germline, CDR1 MNHEY and CDR2 SVGAGI. The V segment lost 6 bases and the J segment 6 bases; nucleotides outside the gene matches: 8. This chain's CDR3 is CASSPGGLREQYF. CDR3 nucleotide sequence: TGTGCCAGCAGCCCGGGGGGACTGCGCGAGCAGTACTTC.

In DNA, the CDR3 is TGTGCCAGCAGCTCGGCAGGGGGAGTTAGGGAAGCTTTCTTT. Translating it yields CASSSAGGVREAFF. The rearrangement uses TRBV7-9 and TRBJ1-1; 7 positions match TRBD1. Losses at the gene ends were 4 bases for V and 8 bases for J; bases not matched to a gene: 10. The germline V gene has CDR1 SEHNR and CDR2 FQNEAQ (reference sequence). CDR3 size: 14 residues.

This sequence joins TRBV6-5 and TRBJ2-7, with 7 bases identical to TRBD2. V dropped 1 base and J dropped 3; count of bases not matched to a gene: 6. The CDR3 has 15 amino acids. Germline assignment: CDR1 MNHEY and CDR2 SVGAGI. The CDR3 DNA reads as TGTGCCAGCAGTTACTTACCTAGCGGCTACTACGAGCAGTACTTC. This translates into CASSYLPSGYYEQYF.